One sample yielded the 21 T cell receptor beta chains listed below, sequenced in a study of cytomegalovirus exposure and HLA in healthy donors. Use of 60 Vbeta and 13 Jbeta primers characterized the PCR. Profiling relied on immunoSEQ multiplex PCR, and the TCRdb table lists in-frame clones only, not all of them. The sample lists 90,000 to 100,000 clones, more than 70% occurring once. The sample was PBMCs. These receptors were obtained from a man between 18 and 29 years old in good health and CMV-seronegative.

The chain links TRBV20-1 to TRBJ2-3; D gene unclear. This CDR3 comprises 11 residues. Looked up from germline, CDR1 is DFQATT and CDR2 is SNEGSKA (reference sequence). Trimming stripped 6 bases from V and 4 bases from J, with 8 bases between. CDR3: CSATAPDTQYF. In DNA form, the CDR3 reads TGCAGTGCCACTGCCCCAGATACGCAGTATTTT.

The chain employs TRBV12-5 and TRBJ2-3; 11 nucleotides agree with TRBD1. CDR3 length: 15 amino acids. After removal of 6 bases from V and 3 bases from J, the junction contained 5 bases not matched to a gene. Germline CDR1 and CDR2: LGHNT and FRNRAP. The CDR3 DNA is TGTGCTAGTGGCAATGGACAGGGGGCAACAGATACGCAGTATTTT. Residues: CASGNGQGATDTQYF.

The rearrangement uses TRBV5-1 and TRBJ2-7; TRBD1 matches 7 bases. The CDR3 is 15 amino acids. Per germline, CDR1 SGHRS and CDR2 YFSETQ. V shed 5 bases and J 10 bases; nucleotides not matched to a gene: 18. CDR3 loop: CASSRNPTGDDRQYF. The CDR3, as DNA: TGCGCCAGCAGTCGGAATCCCACAGGGGACGACAGACAGTACTTC.

The rearrangement links TRBV9 to TRBJ2-7; 14 positions match TRBD2. Looked up from germline, CDR1 is SGDLS and CDR2 is YYNGEE. This CDR3 region has 15 residues. Germline trimming cut 4 bases from V and 4 bases from J; bases unmatched to any gene: 4. CDR3 residues: CASSPRLAGGYEQYF. Written as DNA, the CDR3 is TGTGCCAGCAGCCCCCGACTAGCGGGGGGGTACGAGCAGTACTTC.

The table lists this clone with a few counts. J is TRBJ2-1 and V is TRBV11-2; 8 nucleotides line up with TRBD2. V lost 6 bases and J lost 2; bases outside the gene matches: 6. The CDR3 runs to 15 residues. The V gene's germline CDR1 is SGHAT and CDR2 FQNNGV. The CDR3 reads CASSPAGAAYNEQFF. The CDR3 nucleotides are TGTGCCAGCAGTCCAGCGGGGGCCGCCTACAATGAGCAGTTCTTC. Drawing the rest from reference TRBV11-2 and TRBJ2-1, the complete variable domain is EAGVAQSPRYKIIEKRQSVAFWCNPISGHATLYWYQQILGQGPKLLIQFQNNGVVDDSQLPKDRFSAERLKGVDSTLKIQPAKLEDSAVYLCASSPAGAAYNEQFFGPGTRLTVL.

The V gene is TRBV18, the J gene TRBJ2-7; the D gene is possibly TRBD1 (5 bases). Trimming pared 2 bases from V and 2 bases from J, leaving 10 bases between. CDR1 is KGHSH and CDR2 is LQKENI in the germline V gene. CDR3 length equals 14 residues. CDR3 sequence: CASSPAQATYEQYF. The DNA for the CDR3 is TGTGCCAGCTCACCAGCACAGGCCACCTACGAGCAGTACTTC.

The chain joins TRBV29-1 to TRBJ2-3; 8 bases agree with TRBD2. The CDR3 is 14 residues long. Germline CDR1 SQVTM, CDR2 ANQGSEA. The junction had 6 bases not matched to a gene; V was cut back by 3 bases and J by 4 bases. The CDR3 reads CSVEGTRLSDTQYF. In nucleotides, the CDR3 is TGCAGCGTTGAGGGGACTAGGCTCTCAGATACGCAGTATTTT.

There are a few counts of this clone. The chain combines TRBV11-3 with TRBJ1-1; D is possibly TRBD1 (5 bases). This CDR3 has 14 amino acids. Germline CDR1 is SGHNT and CDR2 is YENEEA. Trimming removed 1 base from V and 10 bases from J, with 16 bases in between. CDR3 DNA: TGTGCCAGCAGCTTAGGACAGTCCCCCCGTGGAGCTTTCTTT. As protein: CASSLGQSPRGAFF.

This chain connects TRBV11-2 to TRBJ1-4; D possibly corresponds to TRBD1 (5 bases). Trimming removed 0 bases at V and 14 bases at J, with 13 bases between. The length of the CDR3 is 13 residues. Germline CDR1 reads SGHAT; CDR2 reads FQNNGV. The CDR3 sequence is CASSLDLMGRLFF. The CDR3 coding sequence is TGTGCCAGCAGCTTAGATCTAATGGGGCGGCTGTTTTTT.

The chain carries TRBV4-1 and TRBJ1-5; 9 positions match TRBD1. V lost 3 bases and J lost 5; bases outside the gene matches: 5. Germline loops: CDR1 MGHRA, CDR2 YSYEKL. This CDR3 has 15 residues. The CDR3 region is CASSQEGQGHQPQHF. The CDR3 bases are TGCGCCAGCAGCCAGGAGGGACAGGGCCATCAGCCCCAGCATTTT.

The V gene is TRBV19, the J gene TRBJ1-6; 10 bases fit TRBD1. This CDR3 comprises 14 residues. Germline V gene lookup returns CDR1 LNHDA and CDR2 SQIVND (reference sequence). Trimming took 8 bases from V and 7 from J; bases not matched to a gene: 5. The CDR3 loop reads CASRKDRGNSPLHF. The CDR3 nucleotides read TGTGCCAGTCGAAAGGACAGGGGGAATTCACCCCTCCACTTT.

The chain has TRBV20-1 and TRBJ2-3; D gene unclear. V was pared by 6 bases and J by 1 base, with 5 bases between. This CDR3 is built from 11 residues. Germline values: CDR1 DFQATT, CDR2 SNEGSKA (reference sequence). For the CDR3, the DNA is TGCAGTGCGGCCCGCACAGATACGCAGTATTTT. The encoded protein is CSAARTDTQYF.

This chain joins TRBV6-4 and TRBJ2-1; 7 bases are a match to TRBD2. The CDR3 runs 17 residues. From germline, CDR1 is MRHNA and CDR2 SNTAGT. The V segment lost 5 bases and the J segment 0 bases; nucleotides outside the gene matches: 10. The CDR3 loop is CASSPRGAGSSYNEQFF. As DNA, the CDR3 is TGTGCCAGCAGTCCCCGTGGAGCGGGGAGCTCCTACAATGAGCAGTTCTTC.

The CDR3 region is CASSPGGEKLFF. DNA of the CDR3: TGTGCCAGCAGCCCCGGAGGGGAAAAACTGTTTTTT. The genes are TRBV5-5 and TRBJ1-4; D remains unclear. CDR3 length equals 12 residues. V lost 4 bases and J 8 bases, leaving 9 bases between the germline ends. Germline V gives CDR1 SGHKS, CDR2 YYEKEE (reference sequence).

For this clone: Additional DNA sequences in this sample encode the identical CDR3. The chain carries TRBV5-1 and TRBJ1-2, with TRBD1 as a possible D gene (6 bases). Germline V gene lookup returns CDR1 SGHRS and CDR2 YFSETQ. The CDR3 has 14 amino acids. The V end lost 3 bases, the J end lost 5 bases, and 14 bases lay between the germline ends. For the CDR3, the DNA is TGCGCCAGCAGCTCGGAGGGGGGGGCGTATGGCTACACCTTC. Encoded protein: CASSSEGGAYGYTF.

This chain connects TRBV9 to TRBJ2-7; D is perhaps TRBD2 (6 bases). V was clipped by 0 bases and J by 7 bases, with 17 bases between them. In germline, CDR1 is SGDLS, CDR2 YYNGEE. The CDR3 is 15 residues long. CDR3 in DNA: TGTGCCAGCAGCGTAGGGGCGGGGAGCTCTGGGGAGCAGTACTTC. This encodes CASSVGAGSSGEQYF.

There are a few counts of this clone. The gene calls are TRBV4-1 and TRBJ2-1; 8 bases align to TRBD1. Germline lookup yields CDR1 MGHRA and CDR2 YSYEKL. The length of the CDR3 is 15 residues. Trimming at V came to 5 bases and at J to 5 bases, leaving 8 bases not matched to a gene. The CDR3, as DNA: TGCGCCAGCAGCTACCGACAGGGGACCCACAATGAGCAGTTCTTC. The encoded protein is CASSYRQGTHNEQFF.

V and J are TRBV5-1 and TRBJ1-5; a possible D gene is TRBD1 (6 bases). Germline V gene sequence: CDR1 SGHRS, CDR2 YFSETQ. The CDR3 runs to 14 residues. V was pared by 1 base and J by 2 bases, with 7 bases between. The CDR3 reads CASSLSGGNQPQHF. The CDR3 nucleotides read TGCGCCAGCAGCTTGTCAGGGGGCAATCAGCCCCAGCATTTT.

CDR3 bases: TGCGCCAGCAGCGGGCCCGGGACTAGATCCTACAATGAGCAGTTCTTC. It encodes CASSGPGTRSYNEQFF. The chain combines TRBV4-1 with TRBJ2-1; 8 bases are a match to TRBD2. Losses at the gene ends were 5 bases for V and 1 base for J; bases not matched to a gene: 7. The CDR3 is 16 residues long. Germline assignment: CDR1 MGHRA and CDR2 YSYEKL.

This chain connects TRBV10-3 to TRBJ2-7; 10 nucleotides line up with TRBD1. The CDR3 is made up of 13 amino acids. The V segment lost 8 bases and the J segment 3 bases; nucleotides outside the gene matches: 4. Germline CDR1 reads ENHRY; CDR2 reads SYGVKD. CDR3 sequence (DNA): TGTGCCATCGCCGGGACAGGGGTCTACGAGCAGTACTTC. Encoded protein: CAIAGTGVYEQYF.

This chain joins TRBV10-3 and TRBJ1-3, with TRBD1 as a possible D gene (5 bases). Germline CDR1 and CDR2: ENHRY and SYGVKD. Trimming pared 10 bases from V and 6 bases from J, leaving 25 bases between. The CDR3 contains 16 residues. CDR3 sequence: CATRQFDIWGENTIYF. The CDR3 DNA follows: TGTGCCACCCGACAGTTCGACATTTGGGGCGAAAACACCATATATTTT.